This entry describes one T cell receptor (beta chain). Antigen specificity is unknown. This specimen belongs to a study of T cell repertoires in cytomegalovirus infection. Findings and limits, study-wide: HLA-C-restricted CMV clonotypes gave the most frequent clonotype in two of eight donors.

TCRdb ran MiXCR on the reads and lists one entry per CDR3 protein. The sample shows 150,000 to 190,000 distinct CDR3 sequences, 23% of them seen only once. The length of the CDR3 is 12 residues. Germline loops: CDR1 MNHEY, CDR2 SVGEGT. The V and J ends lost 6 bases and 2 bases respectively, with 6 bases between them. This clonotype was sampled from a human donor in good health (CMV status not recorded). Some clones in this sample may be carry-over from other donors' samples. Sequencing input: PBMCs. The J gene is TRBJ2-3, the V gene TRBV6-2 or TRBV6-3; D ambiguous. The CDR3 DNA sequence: TGTGCCAGCAGCTATAACACAGATACGCAGTATTTT. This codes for CASSYNTDTQYF.